This T cell receptor beta chain appears in the sequencing data of a study of T cells after yellow fever vaccination. The overall study: Libraries from low-cell-number fractions were prepared with the SMART-Seq v4 Ultra Low Input RNA kit. Whole-study results and caveats: High-abundance clonotypes from the bulk population could contaminate FACS-sorted repertoires. Clones that expanded after primary vaccination mostly reappeared after the booster (roughly 97% CD4, 88% CD8).

Only a few counts were recorded for this clonotype. Its matching antigen is unknown. TCRdb re-called the 5' RACE reads through MiXCR, storing one row per CDR3 protein. The profile covers 500,000 to 650,000 distinct CDR3 sequences, with less than 15% appearing a single time and over 13% taken by the ten largest. Specimen: PBMCs, collected on the day of the yellow fever booster vaccination. The receptor comes from a man aged 25 to 45 who received the YFV17D yellow fever vaccine.

CDR3 protein: CASSLDTGNYNEQFF. CDR3 in DNA: TGTGCCAGCAGCTTAGATACGGGAAACTACAATGAGCAGTTCTTC. The V call is TRBV11-2, the J call TRBJ2-1; D is possibly TRBD2 (5 bases). Trimming removed 0 bases from V and 3 bases from J, with 9 bases in between. CDR3 length: 15 residues. CDR1 and CDR2 (germline): SGHAT, FQNNGV.